This TCR beta chain was identified during a study of OX40 agonist ivuxolimab in advanced cancers. Across the study: Ivuxolimab was administered intravenously to patients at 0.01 to 10 mg/kg every 2 weeks.

CDR1 and CDR2 from the germline V gene are SGHRS and YFSETQ. V lost 4 bases, J lost 1 base, and 11 bases lay in between. CDR3 length: 14 amino acids. The data were produced by immunoSEQ multiplex PCR, yet TCRdb's version contains in-frame clones alone and is incomplete. The sample lists 11,000 to 15,000 clones; more than 75% were seen once. Sample: CD4+ or CD8+ T cells sorted from blood, taken in a trial of the OX40 agonist ivuxolimab. The sequence was obtained from an adult with an advanced solid tumor such as melanoma, head and neck, liver or kidney cancer. The chain carries TRBV5-1 and TRBJ1-1; D call uncertain. The CDR3 DNA is TGCGCCAGCAGCCGGGCAGGTACGAACACTGAAGCTTTCTTT. Its translation: CASSRAGTNTEAFF.